Sequencing of this TCR beta chain was carried out in a study of cytomegalovirus exposure and HLA in healthy donors. Study in general: Clustering assigned about 79% of the roughly 430 genotyped donors to the Caucasian-associated ancestry cluster.

The PCR used 60 Vbeta and 13 Jbeta primers. Using immunoSEQ multiplex PCR, the repertoire was profiled, and TCRdb retains in-frame clones only, with some absent. The data contain roughly 150,000 clones, approximately 80% of them singletons. With respect to this clone: Antigen specificity is unknown.

Regarding the study as a whole: Clonal expansion, a later analysis showed, was greater in HLA-associated TCR beta chains than in equally common others. Presence/absence analysis assumed near-uniform sequencing depth across donors.

The CDR3 sequence is 15 residues long. CDR1 is MDHEN, CDR2 SYDVKM, per germline. The V segment lost 5 bases and the J segment 2 bases; nucleotides outside the gene matches: 8. These donors, healthy bone marrow donors, were studied. The chain carries TRBV28 and TRBJ1-1, with TRBD1 identical over 7 bases. The sequenced sample was PBMCs. The source is a man younger than 40 in good health and CMV-seronegative. As DNA, the CDR3 is TGTGCCAGCAGTCTCCCGGGGACAGCTAACACTGAAGCTTTCTTT. Its protein is CASSLPGTANTEAFF. The variable domain in full, completed from reference TRBV28 and TRBJ1-1, reads DVKVTQSSRYLVKRTGEKVFLECVQDMDHENMFWYRQDPGLGLRLIYFSYDVKMKEKGDIPEGYSVSREKKERFSLILESASTNQTSMYLCASSLPGTANTEAFFGQGTRLTVV.